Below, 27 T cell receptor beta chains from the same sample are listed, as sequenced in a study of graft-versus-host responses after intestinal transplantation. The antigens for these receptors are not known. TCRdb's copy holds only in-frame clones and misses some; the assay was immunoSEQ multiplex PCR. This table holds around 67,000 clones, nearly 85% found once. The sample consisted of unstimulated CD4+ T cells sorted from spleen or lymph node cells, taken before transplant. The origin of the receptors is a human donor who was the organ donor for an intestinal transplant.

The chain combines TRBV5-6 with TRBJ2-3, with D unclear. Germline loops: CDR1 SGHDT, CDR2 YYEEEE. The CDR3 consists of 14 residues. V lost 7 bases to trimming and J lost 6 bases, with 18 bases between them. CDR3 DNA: TGTGCCAGCCATCCGGGTTCCCCATGGGATACGCAGTATTTT. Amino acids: CASHPGSPWDTQYF.

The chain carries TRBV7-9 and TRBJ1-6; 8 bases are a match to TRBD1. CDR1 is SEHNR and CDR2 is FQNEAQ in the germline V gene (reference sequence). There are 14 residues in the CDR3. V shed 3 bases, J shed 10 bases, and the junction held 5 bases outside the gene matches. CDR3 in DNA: TGTGCCAGCAGCTTGACAGGGGTAGGATCACCCCTCCACTTT. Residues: CASSLTGVGSPLHF.

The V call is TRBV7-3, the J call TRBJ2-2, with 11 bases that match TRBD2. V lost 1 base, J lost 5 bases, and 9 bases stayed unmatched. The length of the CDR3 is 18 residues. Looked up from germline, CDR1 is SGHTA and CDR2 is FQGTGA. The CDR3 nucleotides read TGTGCCAGCAGCTTAAAGATCGGGGCTAGCGGGGGGACCGGGGAGCTGTTTTTT. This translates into CASSLKIGASGGTGELFF.

The CDR3 here is CASSVPRGSEKLFF. CDR3 sequence (DNA): TGTGCCAGCAGTGTGCCGCGGGGAAGCGAAAAACTGTTTTTT. The chain employs TRBV28 and TRBJ1-4; D gene unclear. This CDR3 is built from 14 residues. Per the germline V gene, CDR1 is MDHEN and CDR2 is SYDVKM. Trimming pared 5 bases from V and 8 bases from J, leaving 15 bases between.

The CDR3 coding sequence is TGTGCCAGCAGCTTTGTAAGCGGGAATACGCAGTATTTT. Amino acid sequence: CASSFVSGNTQYF. The chain has TRBV11-2 and TRBJ2-3; TRBD2 agrees at 7 bases. The CDR3 runs to 13 residues. Losses at the gene ends were 3 bases for V and 7 bases for J; bases not matched to a gene: 4. From germline, CDR1 is SGHAT and CDR2 FQNNGV.

The CDR3, as DNA: TGTGCCAGCAGCTTAAGTACGGGTGGGGGGGCAGATACGCAGTATTTT. Its protein is CASSLSTGGGADTQYF. The V gene is TRBV7-2, the J gene TRBJ2-3, with 7 nucleotides matching TRBD2. This CDR3 has 16 amino acids. The V gene end was trimmed by 2 bases and the J gene end by 4 bases; junction bases not matched to a gene: 9. Germline CDR1 reads SGHTA; CDR2 reads FQGNSA.

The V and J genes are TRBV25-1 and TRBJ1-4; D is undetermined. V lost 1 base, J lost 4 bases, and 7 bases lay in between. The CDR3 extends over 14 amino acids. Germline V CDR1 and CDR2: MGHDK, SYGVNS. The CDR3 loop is CASSEFNSNEKLFF. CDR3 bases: TGTGCCAGCAGTGAATTTAACAGTAATGAAAAACTGTTTTTT.

The CDR3 nucleotides are TGCGCCAGCAGCCCACAAGAGGGGGACAGGTACTATGGCTACACCTTC. Its translation is CASSPQEGDRYYGYTF. The chain joins TRBV4-1 to TRBJ1-2, with TRBD1 identical over 8 bases. The CDR3 has 16 residues. The germline V gene has CDR1 MGHRA and CDR2 YSYEKL. The V and J ends lost 4 bases and 3 bases, in that order; junction bases with no gene match: 10.

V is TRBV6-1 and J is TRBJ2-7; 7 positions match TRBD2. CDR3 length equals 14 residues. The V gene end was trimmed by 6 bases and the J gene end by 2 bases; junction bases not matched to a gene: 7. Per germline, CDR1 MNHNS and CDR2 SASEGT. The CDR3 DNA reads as TGTGCCAGCAGAAGCTCCCGGGGGGCCTACGAGCAGTACGTC. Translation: CASRSSRGAYEQYV.

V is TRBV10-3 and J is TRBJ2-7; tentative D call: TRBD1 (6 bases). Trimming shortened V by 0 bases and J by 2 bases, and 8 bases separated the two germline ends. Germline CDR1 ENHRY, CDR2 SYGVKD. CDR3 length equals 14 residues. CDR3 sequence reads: CAISESTGPYEQYV. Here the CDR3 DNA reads TGTGCCATCAGTGAGTCGACAGGACCCTACGAGCAGTACGTC.

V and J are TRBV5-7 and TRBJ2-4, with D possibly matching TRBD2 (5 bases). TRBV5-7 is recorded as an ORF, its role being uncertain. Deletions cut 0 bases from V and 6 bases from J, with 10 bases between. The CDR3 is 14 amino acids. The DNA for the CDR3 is TGTGCCAGCAGCTTGGGGGGAGCCTTAAACATTCAGTACTTC. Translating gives CASSLGGALNIQYF.

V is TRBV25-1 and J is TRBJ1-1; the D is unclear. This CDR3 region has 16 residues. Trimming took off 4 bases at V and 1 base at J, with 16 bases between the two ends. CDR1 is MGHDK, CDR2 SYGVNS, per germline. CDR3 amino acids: CASSVVGGLGNTEAFF. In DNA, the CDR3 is TGTGCCAGCAGTGTAGTAGGAGGTCTGGGGAACACTGAAGCTTTCTTT.

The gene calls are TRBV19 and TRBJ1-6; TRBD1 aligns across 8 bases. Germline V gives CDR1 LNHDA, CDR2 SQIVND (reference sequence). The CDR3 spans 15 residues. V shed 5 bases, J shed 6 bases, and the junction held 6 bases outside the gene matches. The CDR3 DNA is TGTGCCAGTAGTTCCACGGACAGGGTTAATTCACCCCTCCACTTT. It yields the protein CASSSTDRVNSPLHF.

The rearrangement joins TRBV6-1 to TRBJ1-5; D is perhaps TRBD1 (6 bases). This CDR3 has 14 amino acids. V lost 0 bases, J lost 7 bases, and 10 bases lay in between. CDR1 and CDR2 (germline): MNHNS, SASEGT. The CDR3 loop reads CASSEALQGQPQHF. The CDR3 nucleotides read TGTGCCAGCAGTGAAGCGCTTCAGGGGCAGCCCCAGCATTTT.

CDR3 sequence: CASSAVGSSYNSPLHF. In nucleotides, the CDR3 is TGTGCCAGCAGCGCAGTGGGGAGCTCCTATAATTCACCCCTCCACTTT. The chain combines TRBV9 with TRBJ1-6; no clear D gene. Germline CDR1 reads SGDLS; CDR2 reads YYNGEE. The CDR3 totals 16 residues. V lost 3 bases and J lost 0, with 10 bases in between.

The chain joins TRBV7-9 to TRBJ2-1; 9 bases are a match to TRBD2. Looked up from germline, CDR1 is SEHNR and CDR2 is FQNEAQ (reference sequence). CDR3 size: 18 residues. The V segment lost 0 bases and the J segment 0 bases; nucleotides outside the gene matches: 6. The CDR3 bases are TGTGCCAGCAGCTTAGCGCCTAGCGGGGCGAGCTCCTACAATGAGCAGTTCTTC. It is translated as CASSLAPSGASSYNEQFF.

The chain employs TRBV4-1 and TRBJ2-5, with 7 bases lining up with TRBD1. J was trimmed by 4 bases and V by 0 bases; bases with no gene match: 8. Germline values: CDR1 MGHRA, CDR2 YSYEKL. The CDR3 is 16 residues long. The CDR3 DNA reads TGCGCCAGCAGCCAAGAAACTACAGGGGTCTCAGAGACCCAGTACTTC. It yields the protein CASSQETTGVSETQYF.

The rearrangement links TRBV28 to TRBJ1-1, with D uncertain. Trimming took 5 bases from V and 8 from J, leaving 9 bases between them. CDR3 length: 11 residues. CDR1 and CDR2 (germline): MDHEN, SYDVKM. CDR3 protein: CASSPHFEAFF. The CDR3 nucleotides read TGTGCCAGCAGTCCGCACTTCGAAGCTTTCTTT.

CDR3 region: CASTWTGANEKLFF. CDR3 bases: TGTGCCAGCACATGGACAGGAGCTAATGAAAAACTGTTTTTT. V and J are TRBV27 and TRBJ1-4; TRBD1 agrees at 7 bases. Germline values: CDR1 MNHEY, CDR2 SMNVEV (reference sequence). The CDR3 covers 14 residues. The ends lost 7 bases at V and 3 bases at J; junction bases unmatched: 5.

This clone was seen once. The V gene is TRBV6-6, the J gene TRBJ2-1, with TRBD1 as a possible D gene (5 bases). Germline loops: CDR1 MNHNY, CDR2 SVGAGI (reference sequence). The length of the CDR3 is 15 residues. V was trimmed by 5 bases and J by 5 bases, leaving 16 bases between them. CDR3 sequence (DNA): TGTGCCAGCAGTCTCCGACAGTCCGCTCACAATGAGCAGTTCTTC. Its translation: CASSLRQSAHNEQFF.

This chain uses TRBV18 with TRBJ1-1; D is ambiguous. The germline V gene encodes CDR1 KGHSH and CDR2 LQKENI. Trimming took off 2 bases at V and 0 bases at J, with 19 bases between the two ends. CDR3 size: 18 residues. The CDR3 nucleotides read TGTGCCAGCTCACCAGCGTCCTCCATTACAGCACTGAACACTGAAGCTTTCTTT. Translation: CASSPASSITALNTEAFF.

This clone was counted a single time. CDR3 DNA: TGTGCCAGCAGCCAAGCTCTAGGTGGACAGGAGACCCAGTACTTC. This gives the protein CASSQALGGQETQYF. The chain employs TRBV14 and TRBJ2-5, with D possibly TRBD1 on 6 matching bases. CDR3 size: 15 residues. Germline V lookup: CDR1 SGHDN, CDR2 FVKESK. Deletions cut 1 base from V and 5 bases from J, with 14 bases between.

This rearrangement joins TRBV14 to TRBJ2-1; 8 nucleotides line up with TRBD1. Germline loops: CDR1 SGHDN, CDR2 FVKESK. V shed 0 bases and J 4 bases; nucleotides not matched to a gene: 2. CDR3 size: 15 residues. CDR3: CASSQEWDRYNEQFF. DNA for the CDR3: TGTGCCAGCAGCCAAGAGTGGGACAGGTACAATGAGCAGTTCTTC.

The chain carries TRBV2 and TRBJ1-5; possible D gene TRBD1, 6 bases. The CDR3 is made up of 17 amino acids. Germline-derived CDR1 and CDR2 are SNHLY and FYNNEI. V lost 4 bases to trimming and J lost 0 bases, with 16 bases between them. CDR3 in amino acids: CASSALRGGDSNQPQHF. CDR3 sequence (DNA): TGTGCCAGCAGTGCCCTGAGGGGGGGGGATAGCAATCAGCCCCAGCATTTT.

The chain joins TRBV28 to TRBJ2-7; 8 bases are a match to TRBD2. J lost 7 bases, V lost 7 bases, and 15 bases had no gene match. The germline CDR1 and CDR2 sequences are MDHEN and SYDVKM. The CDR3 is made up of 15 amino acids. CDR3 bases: TGTGCCAGCACCTCGGGGGGGGCACCTGCAGTGGAGCAGTACGTC. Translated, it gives CASTSGGAPAVEQYV.

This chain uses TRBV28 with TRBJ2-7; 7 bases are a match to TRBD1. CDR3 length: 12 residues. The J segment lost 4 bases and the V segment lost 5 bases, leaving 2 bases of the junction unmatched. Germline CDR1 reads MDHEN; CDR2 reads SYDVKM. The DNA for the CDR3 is TGTGCCAGCAGTCAACAGGGGTACGAGCAGTACGTC. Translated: CASSQQGYEQYV.

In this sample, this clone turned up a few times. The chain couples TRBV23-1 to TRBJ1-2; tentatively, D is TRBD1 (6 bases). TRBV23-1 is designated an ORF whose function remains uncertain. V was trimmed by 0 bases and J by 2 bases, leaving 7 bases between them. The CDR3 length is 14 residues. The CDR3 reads CASSQSTGNYGYTF. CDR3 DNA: TGCGCCAGCAGTCAATCAACAGGGAACTATGGCTACACCTTC.